This T cell receptor beta chain was sequenced in a study of blood T cell repertoires in COVID-19 (dated by TCRdb to the early 2020s). In terms of the full investigation: The collaborator samples originated in the United States, Italy and Spain and spanned the acute and convalescent phases of COVID-19. The samples were drawn from two sources: the first 160 participants of the ongoing ImmuneRACE study, and approximately 1,300 subjects contributed by 6 global collaborators. Where available, HLA class I and class II types were obtained from metadata supplied by the sample provider rather than from assay-based typing. The prospective study material was composed of cDNA or gDNA derived from T cells, B-cell-depleted T cells, or PBMCs. A freely available public database, intended as a resource for researchers studying the immune response to SARS-CoV-2, is where the repertoires were released. The sample metadata nearly always contained a de-identified subject ID, COVID-19 status, age in years and sex. Subjects who had been exposed to COVID-19, were actively infected with it, or had recovered from it provided the deeply sampled blood TCRbeta repertoires that made up the dataset. The paper as a whole reports these results and caveats: The quantity of clinical and demographic metadata differed by source and by participant and was supplied without curation.

Another Seattle source contributed samples from volunteer blood donors who had recovered from COVID-19. The collaborating institutions used their own protocols to collect whole blood in K2EDTA tubes. For TCRbeta analysis, collaborator samples were shipped as frozen whole blood, as isolated PBMCs, or as DNA extracted from either sample type. From its cysteine to its phenylalanine, the CDR3 spans 13 amino acids. The CDR3 DNA has 39 bases and is translated from base 1. The junction shows trimming of 11 bases on V and 5 bases on J, and the gene matches do not reach 8 bases of it. TCRbeta CDR3 regions were amplified from genomic DNA using the immunoSEQ Assay, a bias-controlled multiplex PCR. The study's processing was this. The number of nucleated cells in each sample was estimated from the amplification of reference gene primers within the assay. Sequence reads were collapsed and filtered to measure the absolute abundance of every unique TCRbeta CDR3 rearrangement. For each sample, productive Simpson clonality was calculated as the square root of Simpson's diversity index over productive rearrangements. Imported from immuneACCESS, the table was reduced by TCRdb to in-frame sequences with V and J called. These copies leave out some clones; in studies compared against another copy, an unresolved V gene accounts for under half, and the cause of the remainder is not known. The DNA gave D and trimming, while V, J and clone size come from that table. The sample data list about 170,000 clones, and around 80% of these were observed just once. The ten largest clones add up to roughly 19% of the sample.

Comment on this clone: Its antigen remains unidentified. No much larger clone is present one base from it, and per-base qualities are unavailable.

What was sequenced was peripheral blood. This sequence originates from a woman in her seventies who had recovered from COVID-19. Recombination connected TRBV12-3 or TRBV12-4 to TRBJ2-5; 10 bases in between match TRBD1. The CDR3 reads CAGSTGGRETQYF. The DNA sequence follows: TGTGCCGGCTCGACAGGGGGCCGGGAGACCCAGTACTTC.